This T cell receptor beta chain was identified in a study of blood T cell repertoires in COVID-19 (TCRdb year 2020). In terms of the full investigation: Samples covering the acute and convalescent phases of COVID-19 were provided by collaborators in the United States, Italy and Spain. The material from the prospective study consisted of cDNA or gDNA derived from T cells, B-cell-depleted T cells, or PBMCs. Deeply sampled blood TCRbeta repertoires from subjects exposed to, actively infected with, or recovered from COVID-19 were included in the dataset. The repertoires were released in a freely available public database meant as a resource for research on the immune response to SARS-CoV-2. Samples came from the ongoing ImmuneRACE study (first 160 participants) plus 1,254 subjects from 6 global collaborators. Nearly every sample came with metadata listing a de-identified subject ID, COVID-19 status, age in years and sex. Where available, HLA class I and class II types were obtained from metadata supplied by the sample provider rather than from assay-based typing. What the study reported, not specific to this receptor: The quantity of clinical and demographic metadata differed by source and by participant and was supplied without curation.

TCRbeta CDR3 regions were amplified from genomic DNA by means of the immunoSEQ Assay, a bias-controlled multiplex PCR. The study's processing was this. Within the assay, amplification of reference gene primers was used to estimate how many nucleated cells each sample contained. To quantify the absolute abundance of each unique TCRbeta CDR3 rearrangement, sequence reads were collapsed and filtered. For each sample, productive Simpson clonality was calculated as the square root of Simpson's diversity index across productive rearrangements. The source is immuneACCESS, and TCRdb retained only in-frame sequences with V and J called. Part of the clones is not carried over; for the studies checked, unresolved V genes explain less than half of this, and the remainder is unexplained. V, J and clone size are those of that table, while D and trimming were read from the DNA. The sample table records over 250,000 clones; 83% of these occur just once. The top ten clonotypes cover over 8.5% of the sample.

As for this clone: This clone's antigen is unknown. No base quality information exists; no much larger clone differs at one position.

A second Seattle source provided samples from volunteer blood donors who had recovered from COVID-19. Collaborating institutions collected whole blood in K2EDTA tubes following their own protocols. Collaborator samples were shipped for TCRbeta analysis as frozen whole blood, isolated PBMCs, or DNA extracted from either sample type. Sequencing was carried out using peripheral blood. The TCR originated in a woman aged 50 to 65 who had recovered from COVID-19.

Here is the DNA: TGTGCCAGCAGCGTAGGGTTGGGACAGTCGAACACTGAAGCTTTCTTT. Translated, this is CASSVGLGQSNTEAFF. The sequence is built from TRBV9 and TRBJ1-1; 7 central nucleotides agree with TRBD1. The V end gives up 0 bases and the J end 1 base, leaving 6 bases in the junction not matched to a gene. The CDR3 contains 16 residues, cysteine and phenylalanine counted. The sequence is cut down to CDR3 DNA, 48 bases in frame from base 1. Looking up the germline V gene yields CDR1 SGDLS and CDR2 YYNGEE.